Here is one T cell receptor beta chain with its context. What it binds is unknown. This table comes from immunoSEQ multiplex PCR, and its TCRdb copy is limited to in-frame clones, with some not included. Of around 130,000 clones listed, about 91% are singletons. This record comes from a study of T cell responses to AZD1222 COVID-19 vaccine. General study points: Unmutated variant regions are reportedly the target of nearly half of TCRs that are spike-specific. Spike-specific TCR breadth and depth went up after people got two AZD1222 doses. At baseline, seropositivity was found in only a handful of AZD1222 recipients.

This specimen was peripheral blood, taken on day 0 of AZD1222 vaccination. The clonotype comes from an adult in good health.

CDR3 in DNA: TGTGCCTGGAGTAGGGGGGAGTCTGCCCACACCATATATTTT. It encodes CAWSRGESAHTIYF. The chain is built from TRBV30 and TRBJ1-3; weak D call: TRBD1 (6 bases). Germline V gives CDR1 GTSNPN, CDR2 SVGIG (reference sequence). V was shortened by 2 bases and J by 8 bases, with 16 bases between the two germline ends. This CDR3 spans 14 amino acids.